Presented here are 22 T cell receptor beta chains from one specimen sequenced in a study of identical twins. TCRdb re-analysed the 5' RACE reads in MiXCR, keeping a single row per CDR3 protein. Of some 900,000 distinct CDR3 sequences listed, 9% to 15% are singletons. These data were also reused for a study on yellow fever vaccine responses in identical twins.

Sequenced sample: PBMCs. The receptor set was obtained from a young woman in good health.

This clonotype was seen only a few times. V usage is TRBV11-3 and J usage is TRBJ1-6; D unresolved. V was cut by 1 base and J by 8 bases, with 12 bases left in between. The CDR3 contains 15 residues. CDR1 and CDR2 (germline): SGHNT, YENEEA. CDR3 in DNA: TGTGCCAGCAGCTTAGTGGGTCACGTTGATTCACCCCTCCACTTT. Translated, it gives CASSLVGHVDSPLHF.

The chain links TRBV5-1 to TRBJ1-6; the match to TRBD1 covers 7 bases. Germline trimming cut 3 bases from V and 0 bases from J; bases unmatched to any gene: 9. Germline V lookup: CDR1 SGHRS, CDR2 YFSETQ. The CDR3 spans 18 residues. The CDR3 loop reads CASSSTGGGRSYNSPLHF. In DNA, the CDR3 is TGCGCCAGCAGCTCAACAGGAGGGGGCCGCTCCTATAATTCACCCCTCCACTTT.

V is TRBV5-6 and J is TRBJ2-1; possible D gene TRBD1, 5 bases. The V gene lost 2 bases and the J gene lost 6 bases, with 12 bases spanning the gap. Germline-derived CDR1 and CDR2 are SGHDT and YYEEEE. This CDR3 spans 14 amino acids. CDR3 residues: CASSFPRARNEQFF. CDR3 in DNA: TGTGCCAGCAGCTTCCCCAGGGCTCGCAATGAGCAGTTCTTC. The whole variable domain, filled in from reference TRBV5-6 and TRBJ2-1, reads DAGVTQSPTHLIKTRGQQVTLRCSPKSGHDTVSWYQQALGQGPQFIFQYYEEEERQRGNFPDRFSGHQFPNYSSELNVNALLLGDSALYLCASSFPRARNEQFFGPGTRLTVL.

This sequence joins TRBV11-2 and TRBJ2-1; 15 bases align to TRBD2. Germline CDR1 is SGHAT and CDR2 is FQNNGV. The V gene end was trimmed by 5 bases and the J gene end by 6 bases; junction bases not matched to a gene: 17. This CDR3 contains 20 residues. The CDR3 DNA follows: TGTGCCAGCAGCCAACCGCCGGGACTAGCGGGGGGCTGGGGAGGCAATGAGCAGTTCTTC. It codes for CASSQPPGLAGGWGGNEQFF.

This clonotype was counted a few times. The V call is TRBV6-2 or TRBV6-3, the J call TRBJ2-1; D not certain. V lost 2 bases and J 0 bases, leaving 17 bases between the germline ends. Germline CDR1 MNHEY, CDR2 SVGEGT. The CDR3 consists of 18 residues. The CDR3 bases are TGTGCCAGCAGTTACATTTTTGTTTTCACCAGCTCCTACAATGAGCAGTTCTTC. As protein: CASSYIFVFTSSYNEQFF.

A few counts support this clonotype. The chain recombines TRBV28 with TRBJ2-3; no clear D. The CDR3 extends over 16 amino acids. Deletions cut 6 bases from V and 5 bases from J, with 21 bases between. Germline lookup yields CDR1 MDHEN and CDR2 SYDVKM. This chain's CDR3 is CASSPWVGSAGDTQYF. CDR3 DNA sequence: TGTGCCAGCAGCCCGTGGGTGGGGTCGGCAGGAGATACGCAGTATTTT.

The chain employs TRBV12-3 or TRBV12-4 and TRBJ1-5; 10 nucleotides agree with TRBD1. The CDR3 is 13 amino acids. The V segment lost 8 bases and the J segment 4 bases; nucleotides outside the gene matches: 2. The DNA for the CDR3 is TGTGCCAGCGCGGGACAGGGGAATCAGCCCCAGCATTTT. The encoded protein is CASAGQGNQPQHF.

This clonotype occurred many times. The chain links TRBV12-3 or TRBV12-4 to TRBJ2-3; 11 bases map to TRBD2. The CDR3 loop spans 15 amino acids. Unmatched junction bases numbered 6, after V lost 6 bases and J lost 4 bases. CDR3 in amino acids: CASSLAGGISDTQYF. CDR3 nucleotides: TGTGCCAGCAGCCTAGCGGGGGGAATTTCAGATACGCAGTATTTT.

This clonotype was seen a few times. This rearrangement joins TRBV14 to TRBJ2-2, with no clear D. This CDR3 contains 15 residues. V shed 0 bases and J shed 4 bases, with 9 bases lying between them. Per the germline V gene, CDR1 is SGHDN and CDR2 is FVKESK. The CDR3 spells CASSQESTRTGELFF. Here the CDR3 DNA reads TGTGCCAGCAGCCAAGAGAGTACCCGCACCGGGGAGCTGTTTTTT.

The table lists this clonotype with a few counts. The gene calls are TRBV10-3 and TRBJ1-1, with a tentative D call TRBD1 (5 bases). V shed 2 bases and J shed 3 bases, with 13 bases lying between them. The CDR3 extends over 15 amino acids. CDR1 and CDR2 from the germline V gene are ENHRY and SYGVKD. In DNA, the CDR3 is TGTGCCATCAGTGAGGATCAGGGTGGGGACACTGAAGCTTTCTTT. Encoded protein: CAISEDQGGDTEAFF.

The chain is built from TRBV20-1 and TRBJ2-3; no definite D call. Germline-derived CDR1 and CDR2 are DFQATT and SNEGSKA (reference sequence). V was shortened by 6 bases and J by 0 bases, with 10 bases between the two germline ends. The CDR3 extends over 13 amino acids. The CDR3 DNA sequence: TGCAGTGCCACTGAACCTAGCACAGATACGCAGTATTTT. Amino acid sequence: CSATEPSTDTQYF.

This clonotype appeared a few times. The genes are TRBV7-9 and TRBJ2-6, with a possible D match to TRBD2 (7 bases). V lost 8 bases and J 5 bases, leaving 19 bases between the germline ends. The germline V gene encodes CDR1 SEHNR and CDR2 FQNEAQ (reference sequence). This CDR3 is built from 16 residues. This chain's CDR3 is CASYGSGGLWANVLTF. In DNA, the CDR3 is TGTGCCAGCTATGGCTCGGGGGGCCTCTGGGCCAACGTCCTGACTTTC.

This clonotype showed up just a few times. The chain is built from TRBV12-3 or TRBV12-4 and TRBJ2-2; D might be TRBD1 (6 bases). The CDR3 has 16 residues. V lost 5 bases, J lost 4 bases, and 17 bases lay in between. The CDR3 region is CASSTPSGTPTGELFF. The CDR3 DNA reads as TGTGCCAGCAGTACACCCTCCGGGACACCCACCGGGGAGCTGTTTTTT.

The CDR3 loop is CASSEGQGEYF. For the CDR3, the DNA is TGTGCCAGCAGTGAAGGTCAGGGAGAGTACTTC. The chain recombines TRBV2 with TRBJ2-7; TRBD1 or TRBD2 may be the D gene (5 bases each). Between the trimmed V and J ends, which lost 1 base and 11 bases, there was a span of 9 bases. There are 11 residues in the CDR3. Germline-derived CDR1 and CDR2 are SNHLY and FYNNEI.

The chain uses TRBV9 and TRBJ2-5; D is undetermined. Germline CDR1 SGDLS, CDR2 YYNGEE. Between the trimmed V and J ends, which lost 4 bases and 7 bases, there was a span of 17 bases. The CDR3 length is 14 residues. CDR3 DNA: TGTGCCAGCAGCATGACCCTTGACGCTTCGACCCAGTACTTC. It encodes CASSMTLDASTQYF.

As to this clonotype: Possible read error: a much larger clone is one base away. The chain employs TRBV7-9 and TRBJ2-3; 11 bases map to TRBD2. The length of the CDR3 is 14 residues. Germline V gives CDR1 SEHNR, CDR2 FQNEAQ (reference sequence). V lost 7 bases to trimming and J lost 1 base; unmatched junction nucleotides: 1. The CDR3 DNA reads TGTGCCAGCACGACTAGCGGGGGCACAGATACGCAGTATTTT. This codes for CASTTSGGTDTQYF.

This clonotype was found a few times. This sequence joins TRBV11-1 and TRBJ2-1; D is unclear. CDR1 is SGHAT and CDR2 is FQDESV in the germline V gene (reference sequence). This CDR3 has 15 amino acids. Trimming left V 2 bases short and J 0 bases short, with 8 bases between. The CDR3 reads CASSLMAGSYNEQFF. CDR3 nucleotide sequence: TGTGCCAGCAGCTTAATGGCAGGCTCCTACAATGAGCAGTTCTTC.

The sample holds a few counts of this clonotype. The CDR3 nucleotides are TGTGCCAGCAGTTTATTACAGGGGGTTAGCAATCAGCCCCAGCATTTT. The encoded protein is CASSLLQGVSNQPQHF. V gene TRBV12-3 or TRBV12-4 combines with J gene TRBJ1-5; 8 bases line up with TRBD1. This CDR3 is 16 amino acids long. V gave up 2 bases and J gave up 0 bases; unmatched junction bases: 3.

Comment on this clonotype: This may come from a read error, since a much larger clone is one base off. No conserved phenylalanine or tryptophan ends this CDR3, so it is likely a read error. The chain is built from TRBV4-1 and TRBJ2-1; D is perhaps TRBD2 (5 bases). V was pared by 1 base and J by 5 bases, with 12 bases between. Germline V gene lookup returns CDR1 MGHRA and CDR2 YSYEKL. The CDR3 loop spans 15 amino acids. The CDR3 loop reads CASSQVQLAHNEQFL. The DNA of the CDR3 is TGCGCCAGCAGCCAAGTACAGCTAGCCCACAATGAGCAGTTCCTC.

This clonotype was seen many times. This chain uses TRBV20-1 with TRBJ2-5, with D uncertain. The V end lost 2 bases, the J end lost 7 bases, and 11 bases lay between the germline ends. The CDR3 is 12 amino acids. Germline loops: CDR1 DFQATT, CDR2 SNEGSKA (reference sequence). CDR3 protein: CSARQVVGTQYF. The CDR3 nucleotides are TGCAGTGCTAGACAGGTTGTGGGGACCCAGTACTTC.

This chain connects TRBV6-5 to TRBJ2-3, with 7 bases identical to TRBD1. After removal of 0 bases from V and 0 bases from J, the junction contained 3 bases not matched to a gene. This CDR3 has 16 amino acids. Germline V gene lookup returns CDR1 MNHEY and CDR2 SVGAGI. The CDR3 protein is CASSYSGTASTDTQYF. As DNA, the CDR3 is TGTGCCAGCAGTTACTCCGGGACAGCCAGCACAGATACGCAGTATTTT.

This clonotype was observed a few times. CDR3 in DNA: TGTGCCAGCAGCCAAGGAGCCCTGATCCAACAAGAGACCCAGTACTTC. Protein: CASSQGALIQQETQYF. This sequence joins TRBV4-2 and TRBJ2-5, with D hard to call. The CDR3 spans 16 residues. V lost 1 base to trimming and J lost 2 bases, with 14 bases between them. Per germline, CDR1 LGHNA and CDR2 YNFKEQ.